This entry concerns a single TCR beta chain. The target antigen is unknown. This record belongs to a study of cytotoxic CD8 clonotypes in ibrutinib-treated CLL. Whole-study context: Samples averaged roughly 280,000 productive templates and tens of thousands of productive rearrangements.

T cells were sequenced at a targeted depth of 1 in 200,000 to 1 in 1 million. TCRdb keeps only in-frame clones here, not all; method: immunoSEQ multiplex PCR. The sample contains under 300,000 clones, around 70% of which appear only once. Whole-study findings and limits: Clonality went up at the time of ibrutinib response, stayed stable in sustained remission, and later dropped back toward its baseline level at progression. Circulating CD8+ T-cell counts were tracked by baseline clonality, which exceeded that of age-matched healthy donors.

The J segment lost 0 bases and the V segment lost 0 bases, leaving 2 bases of the junction unmatched. The CDR3 is 15 amino acids. The germline V gene has CDR1 SGHRS and CDR2 YFSETQ. The chain uses TRBV5-1 and TRBJ2-7; 8 bases map to TRBD2. This TCR derives from a human donor with chronic lymphocytic leukemia. This sample comprised PBMCs, obtained after 24 months of ibrutinib treatment. The CDR3 nucleotides read TGCGCCAGCAGCTTGGATGGGACTAGCTCCTACGAGCAGTACTTC. Its protein is CASSLDGTSSYEQYF.